This T cell receptor (beta chain) was sequenced for a study of cytomegalovirus exposure and HLA in healthy donors. About the research overall: An early release of data contained about 85 million unique TCRs, which came from HLA-typed donors.

The PCR employed 60 Vbeta primers together with 13 Jbeta primers. Generated by immunoSEQ multiplex PCR, the TCRdb table keeps only in-frame clones and is missing some. Of roughly 150,000 clones in the sample, 80% were seen once. On this clone: Its target is unknown.

Study-wide results and caveats: Reportedly, HLA-A and HLA-B alleles of most subjects were accurately predicted from TCR beta. Within an earlier analysis, most TCR beta V segments proved productive either about 90% or about 30% of the time.

The CDR3 runs 14 residues. CDR1 is MDHEN, CDR2 SYDVKM, per germline. V was pared by 6 bases and J by 5 bases, with 16 bases between. The material sequenced was PBMCs. The chain links TRBV28 to TRBJ2-5; D might be TRBD2 (6 bases). This receptor was obtained from a woman aged 40 to 55 in good health and CMV-seronegative. CDR3 DNA: TGTGCCAGCAGCCCGACGAACCGGGAGGAGACCCAGTACTTC. Protein sequence: CASSPTNREETQYF.